This T cell receptor beta chain appears in the sequencing data of a study of T cells after posttransplantation cyclophosphamide (dated by TCRdb to the mid-2010s). Context from the whole study: T cell repertoire reconstitution was tracked by TRB sequencing after myeloablative bone marrow transplantation in which posttransplantation cyclophosphamide was used as GVHD prophylaxis. Samples from around 40 PTCy-treated patients and 16 related bone marrow donors of those patients were subjected to antigen receptor sequencing. Blood from all 30 or so PTCy patients with 1-year posttransplant specimens was subjected to TRB sequencing. Up to roughly 3 additional blood samples from 2 to 5.2 years after transplant were also TRB-sequenced in 3 patients, as was pretransplant blood from several patients. Because TRA and TRB clonality correlated tightly in fewer than ten samples, later TCR analyses were limited to TRB. Public TRB sequences were queried against a database of over 3,500 sequences associated with responses to pathogens, tumor antigens, self-antigens and alloantigens.

There are 13 amino acids in the CDR3, from cysteine to phenylalanine inclusive. This entry keeps only the CDR3 DNA: 39 bases, framed from base 1. The trim is 3 bases for V and 3 bases for J, with a gap of 7 bases between the germline ends. The germline V gene (reference sequence) gives CDR1 as LNHDA and CDR2 as SQIVND. TRB sequencing was run on genomic DNA with either the immunoSEQ assay at survey resolution or the hsTCRB kit. The published analysis was carried out like this. The immunoSEQ software was used for initial read processing, and the LymphoSeq R package was used for repertoire analyses. Clonality was calculated as 1 minus normalized Shannon entropy, and the Gini coefficient was also calculated for each TRB dataset. To infer phenotypes in unsorted samples, TRB sequences from sorted subsets of the recipient or donor were mapped onto the unsorted samples of the same recipient. TCRdb holds this immuneACCESS table with in-frame rearrangements only. Some clones are missing; in checked studies, unresolved V genes explain under half, and the rest has no known cause. V and J calls and clone size come straight from that table; D and trimming were deduced from the DNA. This sample contains about 38,000 clones, none of which is a singleton. Of the sample, 2% to 3% is held by the ten largest clones.

Peripheral blood samples were provided by related bone marrow donors on the day of marrow donation. Peripheral blood and bone marrow mononuclear cells were isolated by Ficoll-Hypaque density centrifugation and cryopreserved. The sample holds a few counts of this clone. Its antigen remains undetermined. The record has no base qualities; no much larger clone is one base away. Findings and caveats that apply to the study as a whole: The TRB repertoires of T cells infiltrating skin or the GI tract showed only limited overlap with the TRB repertoires found in blood. At 1-2 months, donor-recipient similarity was low but rose over the first year, and the later blood repertoires were often dominated by donor CD8+ memory clones. Across roughly 40 patients, recipient CMV seropositivity and CMV reactivation were highly associated with TRB clonality; PTCy diversity was similar to CNI/methotrexate controls.

Material: PBMCs. Recombination connected TRBV19 to TRBJ2-3; no D gene can be assigned with confidence. The receptor was isolated from a man over 45 in good health, CMV-negative, and a related stem cell transplant donor. The nucleotides are TGTGCCAGTAGTATCCGCAGGACAGATACGCAGTATTTT. It translates as CASSIRRTDTQYF. Full variable domain (CDR3 extended with the reference TRBV19 and TRBJ2-3 proteins): DGGITQSPKYLFRKEGQNVTLSCEQNLNHDAMYWYRQDPGQGLRLIYYSQIVNDFQKGDIAEGYSVSREKKESFPLTVTSAQKNPTAFYLCASSIRRTDTQYFGPGTRLTVL.